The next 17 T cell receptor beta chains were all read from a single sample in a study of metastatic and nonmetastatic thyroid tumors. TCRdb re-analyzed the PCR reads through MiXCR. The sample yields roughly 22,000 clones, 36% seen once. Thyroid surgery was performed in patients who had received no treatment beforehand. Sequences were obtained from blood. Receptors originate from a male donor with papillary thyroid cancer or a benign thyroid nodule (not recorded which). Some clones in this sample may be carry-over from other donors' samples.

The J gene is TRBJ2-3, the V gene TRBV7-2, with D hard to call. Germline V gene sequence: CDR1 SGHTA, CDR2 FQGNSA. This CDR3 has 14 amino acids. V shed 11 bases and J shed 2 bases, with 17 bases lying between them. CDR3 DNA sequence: TGTGCCTGGAGCTTAGACGGGTCCACAGATACGCAGTATTTT. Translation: CAWSLDGSTDTQYF.

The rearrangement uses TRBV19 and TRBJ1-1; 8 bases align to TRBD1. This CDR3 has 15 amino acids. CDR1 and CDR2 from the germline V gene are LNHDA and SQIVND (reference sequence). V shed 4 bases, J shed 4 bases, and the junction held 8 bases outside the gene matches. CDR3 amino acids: CASSTRQGQGTEAFF. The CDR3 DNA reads TGTGCCAGTAGTACCCGACAGGGGCAGGGCACTGAAGCTTTCTTT.

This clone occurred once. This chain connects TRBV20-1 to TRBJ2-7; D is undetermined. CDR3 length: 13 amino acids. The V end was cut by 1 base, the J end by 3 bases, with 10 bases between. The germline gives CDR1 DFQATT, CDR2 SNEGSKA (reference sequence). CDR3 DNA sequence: TGCAGTGCTAGAGGGGTGGGTGGCTACGAGCAGTACTTC. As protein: CSARGVGGYEQYF.

DNA of the CDR3: TGCGCCAGCAGCTTGGGGGCGACTAGCAGGGCAGATACGCAGTATTTT. Protein: CASSLGATSRADTQYF. The J gene is TRBJ2-3, the V gene TRBV5-1, with 7 bases identical to TRBD2. Germline V lookup: CDR1 SGHRS, CDR2 YFSETQ. Trimming removed 0 bases from V and 4 bases from J; junction bases left unmatched: 8. CDR3 length: 16 residues.

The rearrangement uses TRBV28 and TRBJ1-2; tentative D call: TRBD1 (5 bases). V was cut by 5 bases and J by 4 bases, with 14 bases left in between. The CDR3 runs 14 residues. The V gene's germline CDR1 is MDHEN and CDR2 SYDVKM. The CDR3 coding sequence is TGTGCCAGCAGTGTCTGGGGCGGCGGCTATGGCTACACCTTC. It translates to CASSVWGGGYGYTF.

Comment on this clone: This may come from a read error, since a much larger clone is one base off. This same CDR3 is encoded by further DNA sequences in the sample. This CDR3 is CASSQETIMGLLLGYTF. Here the CDR3 DNA reads TGTGCCAGCAGCCAGGAGACTATAATGGGTTTGCTTCTTGGCTACACCTTC. The J gene is TRBJ1-2, the V gene TRBV3-1; D remains unclear. The CDR3 covers 17 residues. Germline CDR1 reads LGHDT; CDR2 reads YNNKEL (reference sequence). V was shortened by 3 bases and J by 7 bases, with 24 bases between the two germline ends.

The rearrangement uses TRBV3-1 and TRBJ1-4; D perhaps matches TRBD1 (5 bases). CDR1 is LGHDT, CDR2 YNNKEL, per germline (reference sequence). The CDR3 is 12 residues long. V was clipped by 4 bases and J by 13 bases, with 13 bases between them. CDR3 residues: CASSLGQGSLFF. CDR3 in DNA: TGTGCCAGCAGCCTTGGTCAGGGATCACTGTTTTTT. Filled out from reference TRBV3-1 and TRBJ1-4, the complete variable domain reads DTAVSQTPKYLVTQMGNDKSIKCEQNLGHDTMYWYKQDSKKFLKIMFSYNNKELIINETVPNRFSPKSPDKAHLNLHINSLELGDSAVYFCASSLGQGSLFFGSGTQLSVL.

The DNA for the CDR3 is TGCGCCAGCAGCCAGCAAACAGGGGTTTACTATGGCTACACCTTC. It specifies CASSQQTGVYYGYTF. This chain links TRBV4-1 with TRBJ1-2; TRBD1 agrees at 7 bases. Unmatched junction bases numbered 7, after V lost 3 bases and J lost 3 bases. The CDR3 has 15 amino acids. The germline gives CDR1 MGHRA, CDR2 YSYEKL.

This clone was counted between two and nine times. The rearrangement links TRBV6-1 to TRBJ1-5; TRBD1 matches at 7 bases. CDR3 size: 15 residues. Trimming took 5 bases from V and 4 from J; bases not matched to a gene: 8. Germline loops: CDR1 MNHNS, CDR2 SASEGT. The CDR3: CASSHGTQGNQPQHF. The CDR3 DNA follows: TGTGCCAGCAGTCACGGAACACAGGGGAATCAGCCCCAGCATTTT.

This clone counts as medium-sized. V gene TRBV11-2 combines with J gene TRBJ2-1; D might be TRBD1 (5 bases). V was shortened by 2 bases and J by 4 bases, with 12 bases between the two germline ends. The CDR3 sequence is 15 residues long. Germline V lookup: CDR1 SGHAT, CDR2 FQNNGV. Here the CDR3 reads CASSLRIDSYNEQFF. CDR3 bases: TGTGCCAGCAGCTTAAGAATAGACAGTTACAATGAGCAGTTCTTC.

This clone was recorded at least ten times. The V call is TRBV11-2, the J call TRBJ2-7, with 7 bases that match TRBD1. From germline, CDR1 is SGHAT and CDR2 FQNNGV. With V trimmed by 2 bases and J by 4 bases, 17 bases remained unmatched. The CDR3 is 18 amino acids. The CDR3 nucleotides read TGTGCCAGCAGCTTATTTCTGGTGGGGCAGGGGGAGTTTTACGAGCAGTACTTC. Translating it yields CASSLFLVGQGEFYEQYF.

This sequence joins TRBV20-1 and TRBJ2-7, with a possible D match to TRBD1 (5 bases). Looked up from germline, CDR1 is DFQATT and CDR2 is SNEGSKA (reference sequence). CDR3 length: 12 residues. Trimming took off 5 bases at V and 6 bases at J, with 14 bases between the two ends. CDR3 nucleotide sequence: TGCAGTGCTCCTATGGGGCTCTTCGAGCAGTACTTC. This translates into CSAPMGLFEQYF.

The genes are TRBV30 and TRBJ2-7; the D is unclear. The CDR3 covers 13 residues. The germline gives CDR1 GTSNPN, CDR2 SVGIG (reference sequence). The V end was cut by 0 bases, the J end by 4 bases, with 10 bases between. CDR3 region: CAWSVGSVYEQYF. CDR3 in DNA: TGTGCCTGGAGTGTTGGCTCTGTTTACGAGCAGTACTTC.

DNA of the CDR3: TGTGCCAGTAGTATTGATGGGGCTTATGAAAAACTGTTTTTT. Translation: CASSIDGAYEKLFF. This chain uses TRBV19 with TRBJ1-4, with TRBD1 as a possible D gene (5 bases). V lost 3 bases, J lost 6 bases, and 11 bases lay in between. CDR1 and CDR2 from the germline V gene are LNHDA and SQIVND (reference sequence). The CDR3 length is 14 residues.

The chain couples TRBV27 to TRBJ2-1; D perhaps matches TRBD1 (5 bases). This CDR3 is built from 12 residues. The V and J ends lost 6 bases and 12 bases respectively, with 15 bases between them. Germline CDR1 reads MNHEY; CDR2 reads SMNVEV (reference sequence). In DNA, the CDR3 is TGTGCCAGCAGCAAGCTGGGCCAGGGGCAGTTCTTC. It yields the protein CASSKLGQGQFF.

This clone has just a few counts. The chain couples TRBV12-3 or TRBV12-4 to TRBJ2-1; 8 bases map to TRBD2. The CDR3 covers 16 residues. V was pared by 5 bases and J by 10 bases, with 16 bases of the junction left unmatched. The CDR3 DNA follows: TGTGCCAGCAGTAGCACCTTAATAATAGCGGGAACCGAGCAGTTCTTC. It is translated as CASSSTLIIAGTEQFF.

The CDR3 is CSAREGGAVEQYF. DNA for the CDR3: TGCAGTGCTAGAGAGGGGGGCGCGGTGGAGCAGTACTTC. J is TRBJ2-7 and V is TRBV20-1; D is possibly TRBD1 or TRBD2 (6 bases each). V dropped 0 bases and J dropped 7 bases, with 13 bases sitting between them. Germline CDR1 reads DFQATT; CDR2 reads SNEGSKA (reference sequence). This CDR3 is 13 amino acids long.